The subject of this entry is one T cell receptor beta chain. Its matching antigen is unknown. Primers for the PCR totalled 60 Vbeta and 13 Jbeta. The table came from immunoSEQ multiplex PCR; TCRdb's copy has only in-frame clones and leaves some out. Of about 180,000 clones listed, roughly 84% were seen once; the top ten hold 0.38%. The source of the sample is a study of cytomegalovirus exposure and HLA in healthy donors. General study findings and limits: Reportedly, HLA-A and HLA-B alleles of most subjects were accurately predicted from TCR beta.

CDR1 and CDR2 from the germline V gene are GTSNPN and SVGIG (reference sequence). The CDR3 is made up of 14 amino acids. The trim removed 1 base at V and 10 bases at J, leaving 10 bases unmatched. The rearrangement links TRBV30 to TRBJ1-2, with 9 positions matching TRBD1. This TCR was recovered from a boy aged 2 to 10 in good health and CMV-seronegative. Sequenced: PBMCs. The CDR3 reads CAWSGVRDRVIYTF. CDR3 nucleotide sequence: TGTGCCTGGAGTGGGGTACGGGACAGGGTGATCTACACCTTC.